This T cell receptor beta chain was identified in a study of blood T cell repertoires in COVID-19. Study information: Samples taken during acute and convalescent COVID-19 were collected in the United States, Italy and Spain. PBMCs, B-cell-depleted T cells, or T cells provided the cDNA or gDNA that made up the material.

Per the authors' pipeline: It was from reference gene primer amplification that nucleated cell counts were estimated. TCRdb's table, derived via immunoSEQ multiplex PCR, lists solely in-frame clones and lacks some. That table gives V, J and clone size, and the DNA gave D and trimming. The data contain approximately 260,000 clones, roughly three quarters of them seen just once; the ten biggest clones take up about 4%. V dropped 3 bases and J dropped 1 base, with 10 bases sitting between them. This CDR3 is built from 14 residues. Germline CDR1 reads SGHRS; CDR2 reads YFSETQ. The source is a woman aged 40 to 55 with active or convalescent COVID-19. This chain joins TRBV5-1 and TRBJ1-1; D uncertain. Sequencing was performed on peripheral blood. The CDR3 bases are TGCGCCAGCAGCTCCCGTCTCGGGAACACTGAAGCTTTCTTT. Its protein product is CASSSRLGNTEAFF.